This T cell receptor (beta chain) comes out of a study of lymphopenia after photon versus proton radiotherapy. Assay: immunoSEQ multiplex PCR; the TCRdb copy retains only in-frame clones and omits some. The sample lists approximately 30,000 clones, 90% to 95% occurring once. With respect to this clone: As yet, its antigen is unknown.

Overall study findings and caveats: After lymphocyte nadir, photon-treated repertoires showed oligoclonal expansion, especially CD8+ Temra.

The V and J ends lost 3 bases and 6 bases, in that order; junction bases with no gene match: 5. CDR3 length equals 13 residues. Looked up from germline, CDR1 is GTSNPN and CDR2 is SVGIG (reference sequence). This TCR derives from a woman aged 45-60 years with cholangiocarcinoma. The chain couples TRBV30 to TRBJ1-5; the match to TRBD1 covers 7 bases. The material was peripheral blood, obtained from a patient treated with photon-based radiotherapy. Here the CDR3 DNA reads TGTGCCTGGAGGGAGGGGGCCGGTCAGCCCCAGCATTTT. Encoded protein: CAWREGAGQPQHF.